This T cell receptor beta chain was found in a study of shared clonotypes between healthy human individuals. Naive CD8 cells, CD45RO-negative and positively selected for CCR7, excluded terminally differentiated effector memory CD45RA+ cells. The V end was cut by 4 bases, the J end by 5 bases, with 18 bases between. Germline lookup yields CDR1 LNHDA and CDR2 SQIVND (reference sequence). The CDR3 has 16 amino acids. Clones were sequenced by immunoSEQ multiplex PCR, and TCRdb holds only the in-frame ones, with some missing. The table lists millions of clones, 85% to 95% of them singletons. This TCR came from a young man in good health. Sample: naive CD8+ T cells sorted from blood. The chain employs TRBV19 and TRBJ2-1; weak D call: TRBD2 (6 bases). CDR3 loop: CASSRTAGTGDNEQFF. CDR3 coding DNA: TGTGCCAGTAGTAGAACTGCCGGGACTGGAGACAATGAGCAGTTCTTC.